This T cell receptor (beta chain) is drawn from a study of T cell responses to AZD1222 COVID-19 vaccine. Regarding the study as a whole: Donors in the cohort were predominantly white British and more often female, and clonal diversity was possibly underestimated.

This CDR3 region has 15 residues. Germline V gives CDR1 MGHDK, CDR2 SYGVNS. Trimming cost V 6 bases and J 1 base, with 13 bases left between them. As concerns this clone: Its specificity is unknown.

Only in-frame clones appear in the TCRdb table, and some are missing; sequencing was by immunoSEQ multiplex PCR. The profile shows 150,000 to 200,000 clones, around 92% of them singletons. The sequence derives from an adult in good health. This rearrangement joins TRBV25-1 to TRBJ1-5; D remains unclear. Sequenced material: peripheral blood, taken on day 0 of AZD1222 vaccination. CDR3 residues: CASSPGVFSNQPQHF. CDR3 DNA sequence: TGTGCCAGCAGCCCCGGAGTGTTCAGCAATCAGCCCCAGCATTTT.